This T cell receptor beta chain stems from a study of cytomegalovirus exposure and HLA in healthy donors. PCR used 60 Vbeta primers and 13 Jbeta primers. Methods used by the authors: Counted up in a later analysis, unique TCR beta chains came to 65 million to 80 million, with around 9.9 million shared. TCRdb's table, derived via immunoSEQ multiplex PCR, lists solely in-frame clones and lacks some. Clonal size and the V and J genes are those of that table, whereas D and trimming came from the DNA. Of about 110,000 clones in the sample, 79% were seen once. This clone appeared a few times. Its antigen is as yet unknown. Overall study results and limits: Per published accounts, TCR beta sequences correctly predicted the HLA-A and HLA-B alleles of most subjects. Most of the TCR beta V segments (in an earlier analysis) were productive either about 90% or about 30% of the time.

V lost 0 bases and J lost 4, with 17 bases in between. Germline CDR1 SGHDT, CDR2 YYEEEE. The CDR3 is made up of 17 amino acids. This receptor was taken from a man aged 30 to 45 in good health and CMV-seropositive. The V call is TRBV5-6, the J call TRBJ2-1, with D possibly TRBD1 on 5 matching bases. Sequencing used PBMCs. This CDR3 is CASSLAVNTQGYNEQFF. CDR3 sequence (DNA): TGTGCCAGCAGCTTGGCCGTGAATACGCAGGGTTACAATGAGCAGTTCTTC.